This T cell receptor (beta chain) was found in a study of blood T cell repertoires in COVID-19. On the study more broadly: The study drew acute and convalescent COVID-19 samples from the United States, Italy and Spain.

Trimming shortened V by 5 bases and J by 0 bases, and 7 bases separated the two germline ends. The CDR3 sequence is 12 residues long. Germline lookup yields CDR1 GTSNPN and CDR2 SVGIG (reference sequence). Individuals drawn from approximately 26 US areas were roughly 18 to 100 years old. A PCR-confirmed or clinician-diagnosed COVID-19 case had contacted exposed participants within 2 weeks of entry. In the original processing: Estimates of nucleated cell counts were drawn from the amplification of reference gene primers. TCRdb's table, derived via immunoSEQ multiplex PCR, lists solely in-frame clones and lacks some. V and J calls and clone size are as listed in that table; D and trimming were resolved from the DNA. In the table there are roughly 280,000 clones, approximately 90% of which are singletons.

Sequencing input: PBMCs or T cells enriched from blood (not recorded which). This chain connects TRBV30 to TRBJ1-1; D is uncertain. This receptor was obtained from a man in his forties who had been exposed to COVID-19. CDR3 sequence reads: CAWGRMNTEAFF. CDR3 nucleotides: TGTGCCTGGGGCAGGATGAACACTGAAGCTTTCTTT.